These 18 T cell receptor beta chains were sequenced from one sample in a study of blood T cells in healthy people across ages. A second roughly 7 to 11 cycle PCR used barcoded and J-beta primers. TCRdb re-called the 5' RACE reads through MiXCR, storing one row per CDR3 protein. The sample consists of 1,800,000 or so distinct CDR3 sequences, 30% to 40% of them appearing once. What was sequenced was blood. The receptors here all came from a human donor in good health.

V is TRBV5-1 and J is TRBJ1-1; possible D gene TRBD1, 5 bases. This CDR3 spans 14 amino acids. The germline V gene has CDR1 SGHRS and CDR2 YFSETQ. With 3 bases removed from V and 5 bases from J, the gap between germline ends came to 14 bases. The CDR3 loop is CASSWGTTTTEAFF. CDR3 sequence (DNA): TGCGCCAGCAGCTGGGGGACCACGACGACTGAAGCTTTCTTT.

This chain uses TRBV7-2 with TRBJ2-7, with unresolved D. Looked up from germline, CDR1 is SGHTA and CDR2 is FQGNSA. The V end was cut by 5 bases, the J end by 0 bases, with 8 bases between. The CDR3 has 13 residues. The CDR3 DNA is TGTGCCAGCAGCCCTCTTCTCTCCTACGAGCAGTACTTC. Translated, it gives CASSPLLSYEQYF.

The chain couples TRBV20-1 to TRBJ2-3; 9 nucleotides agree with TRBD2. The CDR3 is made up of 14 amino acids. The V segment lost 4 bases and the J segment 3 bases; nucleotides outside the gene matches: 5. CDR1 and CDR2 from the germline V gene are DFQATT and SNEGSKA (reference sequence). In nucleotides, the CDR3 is TGCAGTGCTAAAAGGGCGGGAGGGACAGATACGCAGTATTTT. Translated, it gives CSAKRAGGTDTQYF.

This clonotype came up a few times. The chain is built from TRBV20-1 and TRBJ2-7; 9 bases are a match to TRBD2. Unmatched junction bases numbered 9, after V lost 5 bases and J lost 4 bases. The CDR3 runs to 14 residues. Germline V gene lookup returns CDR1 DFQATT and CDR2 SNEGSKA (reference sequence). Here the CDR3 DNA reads TGCAGTGCTCACGCGGGAGGGGGGTTTTACGAGCAGTACTTC. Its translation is CSAHAGGGFYEQYF.

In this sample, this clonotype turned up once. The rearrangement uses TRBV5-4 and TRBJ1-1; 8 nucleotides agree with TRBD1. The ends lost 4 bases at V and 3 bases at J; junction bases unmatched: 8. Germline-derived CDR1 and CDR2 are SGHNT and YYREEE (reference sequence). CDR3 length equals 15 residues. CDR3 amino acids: CASSKSRGQDTEAFF. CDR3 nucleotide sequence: TGTGCCAGCAGCAAAAGCAGGGGGCAGGACACTGAAGCTTTCTTT.

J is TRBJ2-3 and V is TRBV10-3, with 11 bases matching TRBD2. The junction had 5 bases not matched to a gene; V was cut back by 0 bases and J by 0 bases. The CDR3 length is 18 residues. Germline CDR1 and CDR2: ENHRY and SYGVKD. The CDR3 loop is CAISESSVAGGSTDTQYF. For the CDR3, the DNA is TGTGCCATCAGTGAGTCTTCCGTAGCGGGGGGGAGCACAGATACGCAGTATTTT.

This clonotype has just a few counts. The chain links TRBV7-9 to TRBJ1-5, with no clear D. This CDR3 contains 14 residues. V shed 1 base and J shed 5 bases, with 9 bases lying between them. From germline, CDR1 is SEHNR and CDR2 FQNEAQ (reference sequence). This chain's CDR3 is CASSLGGNYQPQHF. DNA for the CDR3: TGTGCCAGCAGCTTAGGTGGCAATTATCAGCCCCAGCATTTT.

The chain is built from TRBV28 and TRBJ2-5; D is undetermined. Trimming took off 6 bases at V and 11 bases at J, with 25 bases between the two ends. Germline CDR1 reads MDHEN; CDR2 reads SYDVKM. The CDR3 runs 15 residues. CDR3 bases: TGTGCCAGCAGCCCTATTGGGTTTTCGAACAATGAGCAGTACTTC. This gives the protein CASSPIGFSNNEQYF.

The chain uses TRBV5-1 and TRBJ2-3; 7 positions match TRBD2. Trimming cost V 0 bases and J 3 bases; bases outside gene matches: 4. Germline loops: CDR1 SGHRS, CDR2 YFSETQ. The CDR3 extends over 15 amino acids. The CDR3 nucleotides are TGCGCCAGCAGCTTGGGAGAGGGAGGGACAGATACGCAGTATTTT. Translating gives CASSLGEGGTDTQYF.

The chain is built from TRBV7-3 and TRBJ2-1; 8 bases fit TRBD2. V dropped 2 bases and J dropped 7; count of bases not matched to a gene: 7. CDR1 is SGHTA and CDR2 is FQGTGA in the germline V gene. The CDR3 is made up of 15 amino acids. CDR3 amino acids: CASSLRGGQGNEQFF. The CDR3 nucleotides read TGTGCCAGCAGCTTACGGGGGGGGCAGGGGAATGAGCAGTTCTTC.

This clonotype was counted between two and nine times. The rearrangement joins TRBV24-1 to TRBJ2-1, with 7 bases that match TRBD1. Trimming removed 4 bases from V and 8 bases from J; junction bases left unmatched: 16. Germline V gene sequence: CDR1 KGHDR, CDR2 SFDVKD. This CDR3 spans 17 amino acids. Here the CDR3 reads CATSEVKRGRVSDEQFF. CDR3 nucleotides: TGTGCCACCAGTGAGGTAAAAAGGGGGCGAGTTTCCGATGAGCAGTTCTTC.

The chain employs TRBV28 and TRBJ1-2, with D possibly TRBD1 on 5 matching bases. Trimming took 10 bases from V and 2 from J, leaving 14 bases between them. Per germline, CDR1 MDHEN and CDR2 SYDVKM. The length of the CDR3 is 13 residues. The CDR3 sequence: CATRGATNYGYTF. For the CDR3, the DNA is TGTGCCACCCGTGGGGCGACAAACTATGGCTACACCTTC.

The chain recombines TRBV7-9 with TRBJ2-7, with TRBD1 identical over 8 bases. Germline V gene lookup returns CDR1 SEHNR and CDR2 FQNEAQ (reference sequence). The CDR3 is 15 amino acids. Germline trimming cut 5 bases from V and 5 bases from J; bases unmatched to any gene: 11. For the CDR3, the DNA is TGTGCCAGCAGCCCCCGGACAGGGATTCCGGACGAGCAGTACTTC. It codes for CASSPRTGIPDEQYF. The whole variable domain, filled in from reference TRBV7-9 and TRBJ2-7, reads DTGVSQNPRHKITKRGQNVTFRCDPISEHNRLYWYRQTLGQGPEFLTYFQNEAQLEKSRLLSDRFSAERPKGSFSTLEIQRTEQGDSAMYLCASSPRTGIPDEQYFGPGTRLTVT.

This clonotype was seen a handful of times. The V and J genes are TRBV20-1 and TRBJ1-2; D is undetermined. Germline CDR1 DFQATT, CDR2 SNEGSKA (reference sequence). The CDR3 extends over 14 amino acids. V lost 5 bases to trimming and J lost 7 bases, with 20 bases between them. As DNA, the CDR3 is TGCAGTGCTGTCCCCCCGGAAAGTAGGATTGGCTACACCTTC. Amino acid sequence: CSAVPPESRIGYTF.

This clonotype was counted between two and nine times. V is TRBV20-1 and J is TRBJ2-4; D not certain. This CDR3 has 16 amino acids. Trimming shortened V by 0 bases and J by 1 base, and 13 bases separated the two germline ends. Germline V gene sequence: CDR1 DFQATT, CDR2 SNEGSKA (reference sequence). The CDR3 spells CSARDSGYWAKNIQYF. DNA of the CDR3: TGCAGTGCTAGAGATTCGGGCTACTGGGCCAAAAACATTCAGTACTTC.

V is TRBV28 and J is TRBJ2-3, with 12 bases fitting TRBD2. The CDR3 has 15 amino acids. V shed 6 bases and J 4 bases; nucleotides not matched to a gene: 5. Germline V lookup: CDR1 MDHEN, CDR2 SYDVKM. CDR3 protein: CASRRTSGEADTQYF. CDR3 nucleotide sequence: TGTGCCAGCAGACGGACTAGCGGGGAGGCAGATACGCAGTATTTT.

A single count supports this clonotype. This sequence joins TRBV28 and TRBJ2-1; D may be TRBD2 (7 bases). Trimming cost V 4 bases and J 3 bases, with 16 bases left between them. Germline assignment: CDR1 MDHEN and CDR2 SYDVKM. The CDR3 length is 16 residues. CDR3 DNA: TGTGCCAGCAGTTCCCTAGGGGGGGGCCTCTACAATGAGCAGTTCTTC. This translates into CASSSLGGGLYNEQFF.

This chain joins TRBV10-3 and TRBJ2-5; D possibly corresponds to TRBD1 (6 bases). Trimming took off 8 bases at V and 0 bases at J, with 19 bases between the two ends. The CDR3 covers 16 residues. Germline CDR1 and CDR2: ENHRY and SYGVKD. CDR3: CAISPVGAQNQETQYF. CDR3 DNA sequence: TGTGCCATCTCACCTGTGGGGGCTCAGAACCAAGAGACCCAGTACTTC.